This record looks at one T cell receptor (beta chain) sequence and its context. Then a second PCR, running roughly 7 to 11 cycles, was carried out with a sample-barcoded 5' primer and a J-beta primer mix. TCRdb analysed the 5' RACE reads with MiXCR anew, one entry per CDR3 protein. The sample consists of 1,500,000 or so distinct CDR3 sequences, 45% to 70% of them appearing once. Germline V lookup: CDR1 MRHNA, CDR2 SNTAGT. This CDR3 comprises 13 residues. Trimming removed 5 bases at V and 7 bases at J, with 14 bases between. These data belong to a study of blood T cells in healthy people across ages. This clonotype was sampled from a man aged 18 to 30 in good health. The specimen was blood. J is TRBJ1-2 and V is TRBV6-4, with TRBD1 as a possible D gene (6 bases). CDR3: CASSTTSGVGYTF. CDR3 sequence (DNA): TGTGCCAGCAGTACAACTTCAGGGGTTGGCTACACCTTC.